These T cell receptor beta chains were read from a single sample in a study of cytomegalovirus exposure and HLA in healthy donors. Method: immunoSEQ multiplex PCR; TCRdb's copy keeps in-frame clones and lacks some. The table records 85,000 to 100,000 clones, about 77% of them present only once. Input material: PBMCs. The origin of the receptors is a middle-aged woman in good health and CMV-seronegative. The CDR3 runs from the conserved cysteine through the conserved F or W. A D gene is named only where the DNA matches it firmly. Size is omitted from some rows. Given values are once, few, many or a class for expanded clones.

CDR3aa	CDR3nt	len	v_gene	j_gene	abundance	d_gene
CASSLSGQGGGYTF	TGCGCCAGCAGTCTTTCGGGACAGGGAGGTGGCTACACCTTC	14	TRBV5-1	TRBJ1-2	.	TRBD1
CATSASPAGADTQYF	TGTGCCACCAGCGCTTCCCCAGCGGGGGCGGATACGCAGTATTTT	15	TRBV15	TRBJ2-3	.	TRBD2
CASSHRGARRSGYTF	TGTGCCAGCAGTCACAGGGGAGCACGTCGTTCTGGCTACACCTTC	15	TRBV25-1	TRBJ1-2	.	TRBD1
CASSPPGNEETQYF	TGTGCTAGCAGCCCACCGGGGAACGAAGAGACCCAGTACTTC	14	TRBV7-7	TRBJ2-5	.	.
CASSQVTGLLMNGYTF	TGCGCCAGCAGCCAAGTAACGGGGTTGCTTATGAATGGCTACACCTTC	16	TRBV4-1	TRBJ1-2	.	.
CASSSIPGQKNTEAFF	TGTGCCAGCAGCTCCATACCGGGACAGAAGAACACTGAAGCTTTCTTT	16	TRBV7-2	TRBJ1-1	few	TRBD1
CASSWTGGLSQPQHF	TGTGCCAGCAGCTGGACAGGGGGCCTTAGTCAGCCCCAGCATTTT	15	TRBV7-2	TRBJ1-5	.	TRBD1
CASSYGAVGTEAFF	TGTGCCAGCAGTTACGGGGCGGTGGGCACTGAAGCTTTCTTT	14	TRBV6-5	TRBJ1-1	.	.
CASGPGQSHQETQYF	TGTGCCAGCGGCCCGGGACAGAGCCACCAAGAGACCCAGTACTTC	15	TRBV6-6	TRBJ2-5	.	TRBD1
CASSLRTTSTDTQYF	TGCGCCAGCAGCTTGAGGACAACTAGCACAGATACGCAGTATTTT	15	TRBV5-1	TRBJ2-3	few	.
CASSGAGASQHF	TGTGCTAGTTCAGGGGCCGGCGCGTCTCAGCATTTT	12	TRBV12-5	TRBJ1-5	.	.
CASSGDRPNEKLFF	TGTGCCAGCAGTGGGGACAGGCCTAATGAAAAACTGTTTTTT	14	TRBV2	TRBJ1-4	few	TRBD1
CASSSGTGFNEQFF	TGTGCCAGCAGCTCCGGGACAGGGTTCAATGAGCAGTTCTTC	14	TRBV2	TRBJ2-1	.	TRBD1
CASSRNGGQADTQYF	TGTGCCAGCAGCCGAAACGGGGGGCAGGCAGATACGCAGTATTTT	15	TRBV16	TRBJ2-3	.	.
CASSIRRTGPYEQYF	TGTGCCAGTAGTATTAGAAGGACAGGGCCCTACGAGCAGTACTTC	15	TRBV19	TRBJ2-7	.	TRBD1
CASSPTSNPYEQYF	TGTGCCAGCTCACCCACGAGCAATCCCTACGAGCAGTACTTC	14	TRBV18	TRBJ2-7	.	.
CASSLVYGTGDGYTF	TGCGCCAGCAGCTTGGTTTATGGGACAGGGGATGGCTACACCTTC	15	TRBV5-1	TRBJ1-2	.	TRBD1